Below, 15 T cell receptor beta chains from the same sample are listed, as sequenced in a study of blood T cell repertoires in COVID-19. TCRdb keeps only in-frame clones here, not all; method: immunoSEQ multiplex PCR. The data show about 190,000 clones, roughly 80% seen once. Material: PBMCs or T cells enriched from blood (not recorded which). These TCRs come from a woman aged 55-70 years with acute COVID-19.

The chain uses TRBV27 and TRBJ2-5, with 9 bases that match TRBD2. The CDR3 sequence is 18 residues long. The V and J ends lost 6 bases and 4 bases, in that order; junction bases with no gene match: 18. Germline V lookup: CDR1 MNHEY, CDR2 SMNVEV (reference sequence). The CDR3 DNA follows: TGTGCCAGCAGCCCTTCCTTTGGAGCGGGAGGTTTAAGAGAGACCCAGTACTTC. It is translated as CASSPSFGAGGLRETQYF.

V usage is TRBV28 and J usage is TRBJ1-6, with D uncertain. CDR1 and CDR2 (germline): MDHEN, SYDVKM. Trimming took 3 bases from V and 10 from J, leaving 10 bases between them. The CDR3 contains 13 residues. The CDR3 is CASSLHQRSPLHF. DNA for the CDR3: TGTGCCAGCAGTTTGCACCAACGGTCACCCCTCCACTTT.

This sequence joins TRBV7-8 and TRBJ1-6; D is ambiguous. Germline V gene lookup returns CDR1 SGHVS and CDR2 FQNEAQ. The CDR3 spans 12 residues. V was trimmed by 5 bases and J by 4 bases, leaving 3 bases between them. The CDR3 region has the DNA TGTGCCAGCAGCCCTTATAATTCACCCCTCCACTTT. This codes for CASSPYNSPLHF.

V and J are TRBV11-3 and TRBJ2-1, with 8 positions matching TRBD1. The CDR3 consists of 12 residues. J was trimmed by 13 bases and V by 5 bases; bases with no gene match: 7. The germline CDR1 and CDR2 sequences are SGHNT and YENEEA. DNA of the CDR3: TGTGCCAGCAGCCTCGGGACAGGCGTCCAGTTCTTC. Its protein is CASSLGTGVQFF.

The table lists this clone with a count of one. V gene TRBV7-2 combines with J gene TRBJ2-5; 8 nucleotides match TRBD1. The V gene's germline CDR1 is SGHTA and CDR2 FQGNSA. The CDR3 loop spans 15 amino acids. With V trimmed by 5 bases and J by 6 bases, 11 bases remained unmatched. The CDR3 spells CASSALGQGQKTQYF. The CDR3 nucleotides read TGTGCCAGCAGCGCCCTAGGACAGGGTCAGAAGACCCAGTACTTC.

This clone was observed once. The rearrangement joins TRBV7-2 to TRBJ1-1; D is uncertain. V lost 5 bases and J lost 3, with 10 bases in between. CDR3 length: 13 amino acids. CDR1 and CDR2 from the germline V gene are SGHTA and FQGNSA. CDR3 residues: CASSHPIDTEAFF. CDR3 in DNA: TGTGCCAGCAGCCATCCTATCGACACTGAAGCTTTCTTT.

The chain employs TRBV29-1 and TRBJ1-2; 8 bases map to TRBD1. The CDR3 runs 14 residues. Trimming removed 2 bases from V and 4 bases from J; junction bases left unmatched: 6. CDR1 is SQVTM, CDR2 ANQGSEA, per germline. CDR3 sequence: CSVEPTGDFYGYTF. CDR3 coding DNA: TGCAGCGTTGAACCGACAGGGGACTTCTATGGCTACACCTTC.

The chain employs TRBV19 and TRBJ1-2, with D maybe TRBD1 (6 bases). Deletions cut 7 bases from V and 8 bases from J, with 17 bases between. CDR3 size: 13 residues. From germline, CDR1 is LNHDA and CDR2 SQIVND (reference sequence). As DNA, the CDR3 is TGTGCCAGTATTGACAGGCCTGGCGGAGGCTACACCTTC. It is translated as CASIDRPGGGYTF.

There are a few counts of this clone. The V call is TRBV7-8, the J call TRBJ1-6; no clear D gene. Germline V gives CDR1 SGHVS, CDR2 FQNEAQ. Trimming stripped 5 bases from V and 7 bases from J, with 15 bases between. CDR3 size: 15 residues. The CDR3 DNA is TGTGCCAGCAGCACCCCTCGACAAAGGAATTCACCCCTCCACTTT. Residues: CASSTPRQRNSPLHF.

The chain is built from TRBV5-1 and TRBJ1-6; TRBD1 matches at 8 bases. J gave up 10 bases and V 2 bases, and 14 bases lay outside the gene matches. Germline-derived CDR1 and CDR2 are SGHRS and YFSETQ. CDR3 size: 17 residues. CDR3 in amino acids: CASSLGDSGTGNSPLHF. CDR3 nucleotides: TGCGCCAGCAGCTTAGGCGACTCCGGGACAGGAAACTCACCCCTCCACTTT.

V and J are TRBV7-6 and TRBJ2-2; 8 bases align to TRBD2. The CDR3 sequence is 15 residues long. The V gene end was trimmed by 4 bases and the J gene end by 4 bases; junction bases not matched to a gene: 5. Germline CDR1 SGHVS, CDR2 FNYEAQ. CDR3 residues: CASSSGTSITGELFF. The CDR3 bases are TGTGCCAGCAGCTCCGGGACTAGTATCACCGGGGAGCTGTTTTTT.

Here the CDR3 DNA reads TGTGCCAGCAGTTACGGGACAGGGGCCCGGGAGCAGTACTTC. This sequence encodes CASSYGTGAREQYF. The chain combines TRBV6-5 with TRBJ2-7; 10 positions agree with TRBD1. The CDR3 is 14 residues long. V gave up 2 bases and J gave up 7 bases; unmatched junction bases: 5. The V gene's germline CDR1 is MNHEY and CDR2 SVGAGI.

This clone appeared many times. The rearrangement joins TRBV6-5 to TRBJ1-4; tentatively, D is TRBD1 (5 bases). Germline V CDR1 and CDR2: MNHEY, SVGAGI. V was pared by 6 bases and J by 5 bases, with 16 bases between. The CDR3 sequence is 15 residues long. The DNA of the CDR3 is TGTGCCAGCAGCTCCGCGTGGGGGGGGAATGAAAAACTGTTTTTT. Translated: CASSSAWGGNEKLFF.

The V call is TRBV30, the J call TRBJ1-3; D ambiguous. Trimming stripped 0 bases from V and 0 bases from J, with 6 bases between. The CDR3 has 14 residues. CDR1 is GTSNPN, CDR2 SVGIG, per germline (reference sequence). CDR3 region: CAWSVPSSGNTIYF. The CDR3 coding sequence is TGTGCCTGGAGTGTACCGAGCTCTGGAAACACCATATATTTT.

A few counts support this clone. V usage is TRBV5-4 and J usage is TRBJ1-1; D gene ambiguous. V was shortened by 2 bases and J by 0 bases, with 11 bases between the two germline ends. CDR1 and CDR2 (germline): SGHNT, YYREEE (reference sequence). The CDR3 spans 15 residues. Written as DNA, the CDR3 is TGTGCCAGCAGCTTTGCGGGAGAGCTGAACACTGAAGCTTTCTTT. The encoded protein is CASSFAGELNTEAFF.